This TCR beta chain was recorded in a study of blood T cell repertoires in COVID-19. Study at large: Material from acute and convalescent COVID-19 was sourced from the United States, Italy and Spain. The analysed material was cDNA or gDNA that came from T cells, B-cell-depleted T cells, or PBMCs.

This clone was picked up one time. Only in-frame clones appear in the TCRdb table, and some are missing; sequencing was by immunoSEQ multiplex PCR. The sample holds fewer than 45,000 clones; over 75% are singletons and the top ten take 1% to 1.5%. V lost 2 bases and J lost 5; bases outside the gene matches: 4. This CDR3 spans 15 amino acids. Germline V gene lookup returns CDR1 SGHTS and CDR2 YDEGEE. The rearrangement joins TRBV5-8 to TRBJ1-6; TRBD1 agrees at 7 bases. The source of this sequence is a woman between 40 and 50 years old with acute or convalescent COVID-19. The sequencing sample was made of peripheral blood. In DNA, the CDR3 is TGTGCCAGCAGCTTACGGGACAGAGATAATTCACCCCTCCACTTT. Amino acids: CASSLRDRDNSPLHF.